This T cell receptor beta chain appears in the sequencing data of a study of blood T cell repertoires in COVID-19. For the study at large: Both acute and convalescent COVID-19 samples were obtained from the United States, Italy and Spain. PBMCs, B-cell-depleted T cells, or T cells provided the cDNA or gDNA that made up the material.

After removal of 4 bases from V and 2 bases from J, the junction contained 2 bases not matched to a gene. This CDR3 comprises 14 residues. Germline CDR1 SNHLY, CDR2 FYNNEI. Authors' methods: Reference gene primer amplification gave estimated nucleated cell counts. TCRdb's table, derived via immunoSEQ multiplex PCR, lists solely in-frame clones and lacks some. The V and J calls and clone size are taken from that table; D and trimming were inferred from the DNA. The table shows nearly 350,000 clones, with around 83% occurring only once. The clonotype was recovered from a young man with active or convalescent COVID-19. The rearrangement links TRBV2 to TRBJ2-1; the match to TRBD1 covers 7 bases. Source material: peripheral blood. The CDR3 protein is CASSVGTAYNEQFF. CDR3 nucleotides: TGTGCCAGCAGTGTCGGGACAGCCTACAATGAGCAGTTCTTC.